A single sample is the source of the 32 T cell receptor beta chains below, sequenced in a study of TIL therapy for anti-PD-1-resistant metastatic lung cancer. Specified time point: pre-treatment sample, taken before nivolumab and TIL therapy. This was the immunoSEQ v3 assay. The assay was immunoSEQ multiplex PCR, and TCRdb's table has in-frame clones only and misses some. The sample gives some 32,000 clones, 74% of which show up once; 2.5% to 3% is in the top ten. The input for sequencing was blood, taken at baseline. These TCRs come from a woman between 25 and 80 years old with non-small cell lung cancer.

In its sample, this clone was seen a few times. The CDR3 sequence is CASSIGQAVEAFF. CDR3 DNA: TGTGCCAGCAGTATCGGACAGGCGGTTGAAGCTTTCTTT. This chain uses TRBV6-6 with TRBJ1-1; 7 nucleotides align to TRBD1. Germline CDR1 MNHNY, CDR2 SVGAGI (reference sequence). J gave up 7 bases and V 5 bases, and 7 bases lay outside the gene matches. The CDR3 is 13 residues long.

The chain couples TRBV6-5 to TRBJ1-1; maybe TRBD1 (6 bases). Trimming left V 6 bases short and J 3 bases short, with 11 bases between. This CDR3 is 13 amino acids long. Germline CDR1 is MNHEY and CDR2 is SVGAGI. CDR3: CASRPTGDTEAFF. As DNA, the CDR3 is TGTGCCAGCAGACCGACAGGAGACACTGAAGCTTTCTTT.

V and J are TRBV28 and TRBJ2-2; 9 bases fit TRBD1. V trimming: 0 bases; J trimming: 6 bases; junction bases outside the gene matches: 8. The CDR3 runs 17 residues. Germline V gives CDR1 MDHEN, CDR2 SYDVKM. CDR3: CASSLWRPGQGSGELFF. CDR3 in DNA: TGTGCCAGCAGTTTATGGAGGCCGGGACAGGGTTCCGGGGAGCTGTTTTTT.

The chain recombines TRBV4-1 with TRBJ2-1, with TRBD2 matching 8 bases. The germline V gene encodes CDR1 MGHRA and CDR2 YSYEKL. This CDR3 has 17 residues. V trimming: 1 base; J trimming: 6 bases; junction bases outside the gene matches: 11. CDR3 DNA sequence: TGCGCCAGCAGCCAAGTTTGGGTCGGGAGGGGTGTCAATGAGCAGTTCTTC. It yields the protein CASSQVWVGRGVNEQFF.

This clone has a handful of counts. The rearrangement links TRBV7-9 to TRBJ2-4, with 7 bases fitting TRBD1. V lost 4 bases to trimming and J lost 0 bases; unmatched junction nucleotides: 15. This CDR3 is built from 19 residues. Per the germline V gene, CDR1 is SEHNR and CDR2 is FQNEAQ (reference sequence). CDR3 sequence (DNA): TGTGCCAGCAGCTCCCCCCGGGACAGACCCAACTTAGCCAAAAACATTCAGTACTTC. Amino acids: CASSSPRDRPNLAKNIQYF.

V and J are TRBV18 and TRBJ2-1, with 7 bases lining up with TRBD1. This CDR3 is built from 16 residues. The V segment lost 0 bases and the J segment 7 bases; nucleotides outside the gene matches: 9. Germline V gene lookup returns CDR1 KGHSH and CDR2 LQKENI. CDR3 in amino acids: CASSPPGQATGNEQFF. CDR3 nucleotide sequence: TGTGCCAGCTCACCACCCGGACAGGCTACGGGGAATGAGCAGTTCTTC.

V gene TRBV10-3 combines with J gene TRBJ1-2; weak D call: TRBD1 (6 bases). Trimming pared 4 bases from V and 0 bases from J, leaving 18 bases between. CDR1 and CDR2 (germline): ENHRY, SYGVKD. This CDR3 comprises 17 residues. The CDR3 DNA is TGTGCCATCAGTGCGACATCTATGAGGACAGCTAACTATGGCTACACCTTC. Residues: CAISATSMRTANYGYTF.

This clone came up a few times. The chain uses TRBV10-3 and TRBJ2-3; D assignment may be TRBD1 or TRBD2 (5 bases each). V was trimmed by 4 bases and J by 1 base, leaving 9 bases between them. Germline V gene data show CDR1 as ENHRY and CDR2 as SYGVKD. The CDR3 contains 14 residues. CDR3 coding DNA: TGTGCCATCAGTGTTGGGGGAGGCACAGATACGCAGTATTTT. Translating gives CAISVGGGTDTQYF.

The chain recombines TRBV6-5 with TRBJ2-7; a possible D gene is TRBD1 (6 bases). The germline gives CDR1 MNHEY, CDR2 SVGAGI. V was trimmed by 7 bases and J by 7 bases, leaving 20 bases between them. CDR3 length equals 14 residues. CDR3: CASNLDTGSEEQYF. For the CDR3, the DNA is TGTGCCAGCAACCTAGACACAGGGTCGGAAGAGCAGTACTTC.

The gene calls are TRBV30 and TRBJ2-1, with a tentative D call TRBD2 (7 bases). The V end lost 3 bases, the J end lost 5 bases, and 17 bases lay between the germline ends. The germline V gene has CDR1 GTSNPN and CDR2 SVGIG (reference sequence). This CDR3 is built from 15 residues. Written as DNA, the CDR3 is TGTGCCTGGAGAATAGGGGGAGGGTCAGACAATGAGCAGTTCTTC. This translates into CAWRIGGGSDNEQFF.

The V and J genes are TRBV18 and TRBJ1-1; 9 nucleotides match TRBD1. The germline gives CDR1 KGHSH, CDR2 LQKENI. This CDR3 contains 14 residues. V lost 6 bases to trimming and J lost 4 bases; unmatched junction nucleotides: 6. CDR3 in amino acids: CASSIQGAGTEAFF. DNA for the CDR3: TGTGCCAGCTCCATACAGGGGGCGGGCACTGAAGCTTTCTTT.

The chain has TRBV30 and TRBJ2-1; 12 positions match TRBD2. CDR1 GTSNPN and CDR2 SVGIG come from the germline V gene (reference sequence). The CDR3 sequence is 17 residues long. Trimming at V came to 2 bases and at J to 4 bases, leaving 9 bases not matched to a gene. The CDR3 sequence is CAWSLFRLAGEYNEQFF. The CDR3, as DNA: TGTGCCTGGAGTTTATTTAGACTAGCGGGAGAATACAATGAGCAGTTCTTC.

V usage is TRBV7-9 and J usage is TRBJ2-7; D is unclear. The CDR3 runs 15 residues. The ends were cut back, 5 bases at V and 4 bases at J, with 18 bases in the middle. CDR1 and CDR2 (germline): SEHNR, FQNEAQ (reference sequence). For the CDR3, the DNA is TGTGCCAGCAGCCCTCCTGGACGGGCTAAGTACGAGCAGTACTTC. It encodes CASSPPGRAKYEQYF.

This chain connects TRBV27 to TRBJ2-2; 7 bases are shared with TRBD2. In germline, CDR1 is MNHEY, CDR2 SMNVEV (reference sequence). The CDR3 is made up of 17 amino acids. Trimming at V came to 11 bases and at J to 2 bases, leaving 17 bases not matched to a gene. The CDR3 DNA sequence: TGTGCCGTCGGGGGGAAAGGGCTAGCGGTTAACACCGGGGAGCTGTTTTTT. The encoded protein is CAVGGKGLAVNTGELFF.

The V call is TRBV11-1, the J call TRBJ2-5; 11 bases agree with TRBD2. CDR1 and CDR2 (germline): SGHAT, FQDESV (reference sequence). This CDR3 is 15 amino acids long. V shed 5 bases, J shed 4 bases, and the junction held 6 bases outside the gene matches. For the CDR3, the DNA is TGTGCCAGCAGCGGATTAGCGGGAGGGCCAGAGACCCAGTACTTC. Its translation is CASSGLAGGPETQYF.

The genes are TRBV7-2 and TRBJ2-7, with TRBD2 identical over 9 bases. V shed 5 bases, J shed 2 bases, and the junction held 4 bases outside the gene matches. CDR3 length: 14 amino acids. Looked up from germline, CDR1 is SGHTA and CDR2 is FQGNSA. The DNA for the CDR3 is TGTGCCAGCAGCCCGACTAGCGGACCCTACGAGCAGTACTTC. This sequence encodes CASSPTSGPYEQYF.

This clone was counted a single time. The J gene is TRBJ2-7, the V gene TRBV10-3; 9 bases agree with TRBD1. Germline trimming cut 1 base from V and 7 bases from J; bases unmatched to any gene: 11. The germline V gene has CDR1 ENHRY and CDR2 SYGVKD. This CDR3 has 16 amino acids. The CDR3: CAISEFLQGAPPEQYF. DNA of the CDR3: TGTGCCATCAGTGAGTTCTTACAGGGGGCTCCGCCAGAGCAGTACTTC.

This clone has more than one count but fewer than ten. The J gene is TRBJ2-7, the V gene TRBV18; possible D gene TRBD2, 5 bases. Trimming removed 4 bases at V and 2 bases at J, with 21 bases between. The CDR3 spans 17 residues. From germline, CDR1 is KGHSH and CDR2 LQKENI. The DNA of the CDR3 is TGTGCCAGCTCACGCCCGGAGGATATTCCCTACACCTACGAGCAGTACTTC. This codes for CASSRPEDIPYTYEQYF.

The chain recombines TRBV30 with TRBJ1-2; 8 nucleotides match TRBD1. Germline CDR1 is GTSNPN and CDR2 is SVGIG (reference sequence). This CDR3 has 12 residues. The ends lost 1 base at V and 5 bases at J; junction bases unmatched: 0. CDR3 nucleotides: TGTGCCTGGAGTGGACAGGGGTATGGCTACACCTTC. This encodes CAWSGQGYGYTF. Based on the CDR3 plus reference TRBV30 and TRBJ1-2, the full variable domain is SQTIHQWPATLVQPVGSPLSLECTVEGTSNPNLYWYRQAAGRGLQLLFYSVGIGQISSEVPQNLSASRPQDRQFILSSKKLLLSDSGFYLCAWSGQGYGYTFGSGTRLTVV.

CDR3 protein: CASRSLLAGETPYEQYF. The DNA for the CDR3 is TGTGCCAGCAGATCTCTACTAGCGGGAGAGACCCCCTACGAGCAGTACTTC. The J gene is TRBJ2-7, the V gene TRBV28; 11 bases are a match to TRBD2. CDR1 and CDR2 from the germline V gene are MDHEN and SYDVKM. The CDR3 consists of 17 residues. V lost 6 bases, J lost 2 bases, and 12 bases stayed unmatched.

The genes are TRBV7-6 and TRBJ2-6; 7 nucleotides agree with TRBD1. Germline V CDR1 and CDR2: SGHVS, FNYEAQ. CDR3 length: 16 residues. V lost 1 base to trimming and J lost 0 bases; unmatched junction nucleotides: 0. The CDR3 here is CASSLEGASGANVLTF. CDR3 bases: TGTGCCAGCAGCTTAGAGGGGGCCTCTGGGGCCAACGTCCTGACTTTC.

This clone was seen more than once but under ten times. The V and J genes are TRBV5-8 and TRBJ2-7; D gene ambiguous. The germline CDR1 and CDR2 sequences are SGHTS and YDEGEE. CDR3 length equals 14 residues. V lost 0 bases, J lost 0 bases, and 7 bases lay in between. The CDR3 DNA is TGTGCCAGCAGCTTGGCCAGACCCTCCTACGAGCAGTACTTC. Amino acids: CASSLARPSYEQYF.

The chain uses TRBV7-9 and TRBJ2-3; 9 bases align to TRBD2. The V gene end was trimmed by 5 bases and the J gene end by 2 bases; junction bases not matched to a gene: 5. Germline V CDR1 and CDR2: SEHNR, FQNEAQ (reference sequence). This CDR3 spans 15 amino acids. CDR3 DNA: TGTGCCAGCAGCCCTAGACTAGCGGTCACAGATACGCAGTATTTT. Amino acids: CASSPRLAVTDTQYF.

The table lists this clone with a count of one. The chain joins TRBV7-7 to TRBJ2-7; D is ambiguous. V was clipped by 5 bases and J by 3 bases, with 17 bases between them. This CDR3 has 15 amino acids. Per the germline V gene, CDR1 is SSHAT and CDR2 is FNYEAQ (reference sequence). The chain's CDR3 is CASSPILGENYEQYF. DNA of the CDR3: TGTGCCAGCAGCCCCATACTGGGTGAGAACTACGAGCAGTACTTC.

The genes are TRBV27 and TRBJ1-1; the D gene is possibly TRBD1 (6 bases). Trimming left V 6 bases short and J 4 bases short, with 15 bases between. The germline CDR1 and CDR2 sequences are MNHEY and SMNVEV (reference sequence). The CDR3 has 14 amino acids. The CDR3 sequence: CASSGGALGTEAFF. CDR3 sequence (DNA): TGTGCCAGCAGCGGGGGGGCGCTGGGCACTGAAGCTTTCTTT.

CDR3 residues: CASNRQGLNTEAFF. The CDR3 DNA reads as TGTGCCAGCAATAGACAGGGGTTGAACACTGAAGCTTTCTTT. The V and J genes are TRBV6-1 and TRBJ1-1, with TRBD1 matching 8 bases. J lost 0 bases, V lost 7 bases, and 4 bases had no gene match. This CDR3 has 14 residues. The germline V gene encodes CDR1 MNHNS and CDR2 SASEGT.

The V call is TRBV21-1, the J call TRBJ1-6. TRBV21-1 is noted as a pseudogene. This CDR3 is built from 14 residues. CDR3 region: CASSNPGRNSPLHF. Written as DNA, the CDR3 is TGTGCCAGCAGCAACCCAGGGAGGAACTCACCCCTCCACTTT.

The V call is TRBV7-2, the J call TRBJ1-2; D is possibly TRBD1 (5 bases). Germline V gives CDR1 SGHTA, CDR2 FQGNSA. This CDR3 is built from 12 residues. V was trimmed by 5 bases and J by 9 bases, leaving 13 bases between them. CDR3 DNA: TGTGCCAGCAGCCGCCCCAGGGATAGCTACACCTTC. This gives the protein CASSRPRDSYTF.

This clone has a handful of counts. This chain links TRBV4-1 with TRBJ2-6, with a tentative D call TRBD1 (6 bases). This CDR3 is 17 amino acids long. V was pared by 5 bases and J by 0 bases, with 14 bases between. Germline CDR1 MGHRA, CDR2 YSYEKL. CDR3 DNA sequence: TGCGCCAGCAGCTTCATTCAGGGGAGCTCTGGGGCCAACGTCCTGACTTTC. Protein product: CASSFIQGSSGANVLTF.

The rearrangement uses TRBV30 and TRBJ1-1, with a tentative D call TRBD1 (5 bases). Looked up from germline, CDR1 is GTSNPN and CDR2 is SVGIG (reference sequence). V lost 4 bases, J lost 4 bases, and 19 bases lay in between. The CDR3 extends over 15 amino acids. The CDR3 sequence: CAWMSAAAGGTEAFF. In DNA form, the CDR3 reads TGTGCCTGGATGTCGGCGGCCGCCGGGGGCACTGAAGCTTTCTTT.

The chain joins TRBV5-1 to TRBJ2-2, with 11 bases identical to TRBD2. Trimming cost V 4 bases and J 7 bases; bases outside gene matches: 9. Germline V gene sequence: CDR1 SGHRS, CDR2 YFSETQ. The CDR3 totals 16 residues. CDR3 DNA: TGCGCCAGCAGCGGAGAACTAGCGGGAGTCAACGGGGAGCTGTTTTTT. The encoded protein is CASSGELAGVNGELFF.

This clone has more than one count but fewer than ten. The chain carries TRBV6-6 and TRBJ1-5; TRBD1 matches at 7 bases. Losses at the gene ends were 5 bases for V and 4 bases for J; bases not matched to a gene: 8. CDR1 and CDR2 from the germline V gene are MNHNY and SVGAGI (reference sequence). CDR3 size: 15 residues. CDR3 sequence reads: CASSPRQGPNQPQHF. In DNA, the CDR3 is TGTGCCAGCAGTCCGCGACAGGGTCCGAATCAGCCCCAGCATTTT.